What follows are 19 T cell receptor beta chains derived from one specimen sequenced in a study of vaccination effects on CD4 cells after COVID-19. The antigens these receptors bind are not known. Viral peptide pools were used in the ViraFEST assay to expand antigen-specific CD4+ T cells, and sequencing came afterward. The culture ran for 10 days, and then CD4+ T cells were isolated. Participants were vaccinated with two doses of either the BNT162b2 or mRNA-1273 vaccine. Here immunoSEQ multiplex PCR was the method, and the copy in TCRdb shows in-frame clones only, minus some. The sample consists of roughly 24,000 clones, approximately 70% of them appearing once. Sequencing was performed on CD4+ T cells from PBMCs cultured with HCoV-NL63 spike peptides, taken after COVID-19 vaccination. The receptors here all came from a human donor who received a COVID-19 vaccine.

The genes are TRBV27 and TRBJ2-7; TRBD1 agrees at 12 bases. The J segment lost 2 bases and the V segment lost 4 bases, leaving 12 bases of the junction unmatched. Per germline, CDR1 MNHEY and CDR2 SMNVEV (reference sequence). This CDR3 has 18 amino acids. CDR3 DNA sequence: TGTGCCAGCAGTTACGGGACAGGGGGCGCGGGCAGGGCCTACGAGCAGTACTTC. Protein product: CASSYGTGGAGRAYEQYF.

The chain couples TRBV19 to TRBJ1-3; D ambiguous. CDR1 and CDR2 (germline): LNHDA, SQIVND (reference sequence). Trimming left V 2 bases short and J 0 bases short, with 8 bases between. This CDR3 spans 15 amino acids. CDR3 sequence reads: CASSIIESSGNTIYF. CDR3 bases: TGTGCCAGTAGTATAATCGAGAGCTCTGGAAACACCATATATTTT.

This chain links TRBV7-9 with TRBJ2-2; D is unclear. Germline assignment: CDR1 SEHNR and CDR2 FQNEAQ (reference sequence). The CDR3 length is 12 residues. Trimming cost V 4 bases and J 5 bases, with 5 bases left between them. The CDR3 region has the DNA TGTGCCAGCAGCTCCGGGACCGGGGAGCTGTTTTTT. The encoded protein is CASSSGTGELFF.

This chain links TRBV7-7 with TRBJ2-5; weak D call: TRBD2 (5 bases). CDR1 is SSHAT and CDR2 is FNYEAQ in the germline V gene (reference sequence). The CDR3 contains 15 residues. V lost 1 base and J lost 4, with 13 bases in between. Written as DNA, the CDR3 is TGTGCCAGCAGCTTAGTGGCTAGTCGGGGAGAGACCCAGTACTTC. It yields the protein CASSLVASRGETQYF.

The chain is built from TRBV6-1 and TRBJ2-1, with 9 positions matching TRBD2. There are 18 residues in the CDR3. Trimming at V came to 3 bases and at J to 3 bases, leaving 12 bases not matched to a gene. Germline CDR1 is MNHNS and CDR2 is SASEGT. Here the CDR3 DNA reads TGTGCCAGCAGTGAGCGGGGCGGGGGAGCGGGGGGCTACAATGAGCAGTTCTTC. Its translation is CASSERGGGAGGYNEQFF.

The V gene is TRBV29-1, the J gene TRBJ1-1, with D tentatively TRBD1 (5 bases). CDR1 is SQVTM, CDR2 ANQGSEA, per germline. The CDR3 is 10 residues long. With 7 bases removed from V and 8 bases from J, the gap between germline ends came to 11 bases. The CDR3 nucleotides read TGCAGCGGCCTGGCAGGGGAAGCTTTCTTT. It yields the protein CSGLAGEAFF.

The V gene is TRBV7-2, the J gene TRBJ2-1; the D gene is possibly TRBD2 (5 bases). The CDR3 has 13 residues. Looked up from germline, CDR1 is SGHTA and CDR2 is FQGNSA. V was pared by 2 bases and J by 6 bases, with 8 bases between. DNA of the CDR3: TGTGCCAGCAGCTTAAACCGGGGCAATGAGCAGTTCTTC. It specifies CASSLNRGNEQFF. Full variable domain (outside the CDR3, taken from reference TRBV7-2 and TRBJ2-1): GAGVSQSPSNKVTEKGKDVELRCDPISGHTALYWYRQSLGQGLEFLIYFQGNSAPDKSGLPSDRFSAERTGGSVSTLTIQRTQQEDSAVYLCASSLNRGNEQFFGPGTRLTVL.

This chain connects TRBV4-2 to TRBJ2-3; 7 bases align to TRBD2. The junction had 10 bases not matched to a gene; V was cut back by 4 bases and J by 3 bases. This CDR3 has 16 amino acids. In germline, CDR1 is LGHNA, CDR2 YNFKEQ. CDR3 residues: CASSPGAGLGTDTQYF. The CDR3 bases are TGTGCCAGCAGCCCAGGAGCGGGACTGGGTACAGATACGCAGTATTTT.

V usage is TRBV6-5 and J usage is TRBJ2-5; D might be TRBD2 (6 bases). Per germline, CDR1 MNHEY and CDR2 SVGAGI. V was clipped by 9 bases and J by 7 bases, with 21 bases between them. CDR3 size: 14 residues. For the CDR3, the DNA is TGTGCCAGTCGCGAGGTTGAGCGGGTGGGGACCCAGTACTTC. It yields the protein CASREVERVGTQYF.

The V gene is TRBV4-1, the J gene TRBJ2-7; D perhaps matches TRBD1 (6 bases). This CDR3 has 16 amino acids. Looked up from germline, CDR1 is MGHRA and CDR2 is YSYEKL. The V end was cut by 0 bases, the J end by 3 bases, with 15 bases between. The CDR3 DNA is TGCGCCAGCAGCCAAGAGCGAGGGGGAGTATACTACGAGCAGTACTTC. Encoded protein: CASSQERGGVYYEQYF.

This chain uses TRBV4-2 with TRBJ2-2, with D perhaps assigned TRBD1 or TRBD2 (5 bases each). V shed 0 bases and J shed 7 bases, with 12 bases lying between them. Germline-derived CDR1 and CDR2 are LGHNA and YNFKEQ. The CDR3 has 15 amino acids. The CDR3: CASSQDQGRGGELFF. CDR3 DNA: TGTGCCAGCAGCCAAGACCAGGGACGAGGCGGGGAGCTGTTTTTT.

The rearrangement joins TRBV7-2 to TRBJ2-7; D possibly corresponds to TRBD1 (6 bases). This CDR3 comprises 14 residues. The germline V and J ends were trimmed by 7 bases and 4 bases, with 17 bases remaining between them. The germline V gene has CDR1 SGHTA and CDR2 FQGNSA. The CDR3 reads CASTLGQQRYEQYF. The CDR3 bases are TGTGCCAGCACCCTAGGACAGCAACGTTACGAGCAGTACTTC.

This rearrangement joins TRBV18 to TRBJ1-6, with 8 bases identical to TRBD1. The germline gives CDR1 KGHSH, CDR2 LQKENI. This CDR3 is 15 amino acids long. With 4 bases clipped from V and 2 bases from J, the junction kept 1 base outside the gene matches. The DNA of the CDR3 is TGTGCCAGCTCACAACAGGGGGCCTATAATTCACCCCTCCACTTT. Translating it yields CASSQQGAYNSPLHF.

This chain connects TRBV5-6 to TRBJ1-3; D might be TRBD1 (5 bases). Germline V gene sequence: CDR1 SGHDT, CDR2 YYEEEE. Trimming pared 5 bases from V and 4 bases from J, leaving 10 bases between. The CDR3 has 13 residues. DNA of the CDR3: TGTGCCAGCAGTGGGACGGGCGGAAACACCATATATTTT. It translates to CASSGTGGNTIYF.

The V gene is TRBV2, the J gene TRBJ1-5; 7 nucleotides match TRBD1. Germline V CDR1 and CDR2: SNHLY, FYNNEI. V was clipped by 6 bases and J by 6 bases; unmatched bases: 8. The CDR3 is 14 amino acids. The CDR3 region is CASSLDRASQPQHF. CDR3 sequence (DNA): TGTGCCAGCAGCCTAGACAGGGCCAGTCAGCCCCAGCATTTT.

The chain couples TRBV19 to TRBJ1-2, with 7 bases matching TRBD1. CDR1 and CDR2 from the germline V gene are LNHDA and SQIVND (reference sequence). V dropped 7 bases and J dropped 7; count of bases not matched to a gene: 12. The CDR3 has 14 amino acids. The CDR3 reads CASTLLNRGGGYTF. In DNA, the CDR3 is TGTGCCAGTACCCTCCTTAACAGGGGTGGTGGCTACACCTTC. Filled out from reference TRBV19 and TRBJ1-2, the complete variable domain reads DGGITQSPKYLFRKEGQNVTLSCEQNLNHDAMYWYRQDPGQGLRLIYYSQIVNDFQKGDIAEGYSVSREKKESFPLTVTSAQKNPTAFYLCASTLLNRGGGYTFGSGTRLTVV.

The V gene is TRBV5-6, the J gene TRBJ1-3; D not resolved. CDR1 and CDR2 (germline): SGHDT, YYEEEE. The CDR3 sequence is 15 residues long. The ends were cut back, 0 bases at V and 0 bases at J, with 7 bases in the middle. The CDR3 here is CASSLVGDSGNTIYF. The CDR3 DNA is TGTGCCAGCAGCTTGGTTGGAGACTCTGGAAACACCATATATTTT.

The chain is built from TRBV18 and TRBJ2-6; D gene unclear. The CDR3 runs to 18 residues. Trimming pared 2 bases from V and 0 bases from J, leaving 14 bases between. Germline V gives CDR1 KGHSH, CDR2 LQKENI. CDR3: CASSPMAPGPSGANVLTF. CDR3 in DNA: TGTGCCAGCTCACCAATGGCCCCGGGCCCCTCTGGGGCCAACGTCCTGACTTTC.

The chain combines TRBV18 with TRBJ2-7, with D possibly TRBD1 on 6 matching bases. Germline assignment: CDR1 KGHSH and CDR2 LQKENI. CDR3 size: 13 residues. The ends were cut back, 3 bases at V and 3 bases at J, with 9 bases in the middle. CDR3 loop: CASSPGQSYEQYF. DNA for the CDR3: TGTGCCAGCTCACCTGGACAGAGCTACGAGCAGTACTTC. Combining the CDR3 with reference TRBV18 and TRBJ2-7 gives the whole variable domain NAGVMQNPRHLVRRRGQEARLRCSPMKGHSHVYWYRQLPEEGLKFMVYLQKENIIDESGMPKERFSAEFPKEGPSILRIQQVVRGDSAAYFCASSPGQSYEQYFGPGTRLTVT.